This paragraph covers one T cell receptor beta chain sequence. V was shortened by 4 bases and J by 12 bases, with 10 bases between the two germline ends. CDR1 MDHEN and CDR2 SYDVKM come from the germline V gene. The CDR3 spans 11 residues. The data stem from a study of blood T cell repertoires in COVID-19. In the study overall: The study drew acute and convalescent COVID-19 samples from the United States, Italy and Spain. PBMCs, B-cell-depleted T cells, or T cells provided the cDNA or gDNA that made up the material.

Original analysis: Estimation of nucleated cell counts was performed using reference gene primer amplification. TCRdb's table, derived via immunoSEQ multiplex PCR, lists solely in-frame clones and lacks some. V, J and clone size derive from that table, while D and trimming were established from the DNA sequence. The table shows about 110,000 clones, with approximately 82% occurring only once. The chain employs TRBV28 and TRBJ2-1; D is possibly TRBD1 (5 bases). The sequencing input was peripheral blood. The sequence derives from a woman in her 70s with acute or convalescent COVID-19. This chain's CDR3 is CASSYRTLQFF. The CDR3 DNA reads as TGTGCCAGCAGTTACAGGACCCTGCAGTTCTTC.